Listed below are T cell receptor beta chains from one sample, sequenced in a study of vaccination effects on CD4 cells after COVID-19. Sequencing used immunoSEQ multiplex PCR; TCRdb keeps in-frame clones, though not all of them. The repertoire has approximately 74,000 clones, roughly 73% of them found once; the top ten carry roughly 1.2%. No antigens are known for them. The material sequenced was CD4+ T cells from PBMCs cultured with HCoV-OC43 spike peptides, taken after COVID-19 vaccination. The origin of the receptors is a human donor who received a COVID-19 vaccine. CDR3s include the opening cysteine and the closing phenylalanine or tryptophan. The D gene is left open where the match is weak. Clone size is stated in some rows and not others, as once, few, many or a class when expanded.

V gene: TRBV28
D gene: .
J gene: TRBJ1-6
clone size: .
CDR3 protein: CATREINSPLHF
CDR3 DNA: TGTGCCACCAGGGAGATTAATTCACCCCTCCACTTT

V gene: TRBV9
D gene: TRBD2
J gene: TRBJ2-3
clone size: .
CDR3 protein: CASSSGGIRTDTQYF
CDR3 DNA: TGTGCCAGCAGCTCGGGGGGGATTCGCACAGATACGCAGTATTTT

V gene: TRBV28
D gene: .
J gene: TRBJ1-2
clone size: .
CDR3 protein: CASSPRQLQGYTF
CDR3 DNA: TGTGCCAGCAGTCCCAGACAGTTGCAGGGCTACACCTTC

V gene: TRBV28
D gene: TRBD1
J gene: TRBJ1-4
clone size: once
CDR3 protein: CASRGWGQRGEKLFF
CDR3 DNA: TGTGCCAGCAGGGGGTGGGGACAGAGGGGTGAAAAACTGTTTTTT

V gene: TRBV18
D gene: .
J gene: TRBJ2-3
clone size: few
CDR3 protein: CASSPLRADTQYF
CDR3 DNA: TGTGCCAGCTCACCCCTTCGAGCAGATACGCAGTATTTT

V gene: TRBV28
D gene: TRBD1
J gene: TRBJ1-2
clone size: few
CDR3 protein: CASSILTGGKDGYTF
CDR3 DNA: TGTGCCAGCAGTATCCTGACAGGGGGAAAGGATGGCTACACCTTC

V gene: TRBV2
D gene: .
J gene: TRBJ1-6
clone size: .
CDR3 protein: CASSEPPGQGNSPLHF
CDR3 DNA: TGTGCCAGCAGTGAACCACCGGGGCAGGGGAATTCACCCCTCCACTTT

V gene: TRBV24-1
D gene: .
J gene: TRBJ1-2
clone size: .
CDR3 protein: CATSDSLSGDGGYGYTF
CDR3 DNA: TGTGCCACCAGTGATTCCCTCTCAGGGGACGGGGGATATGGCTACACCTTC

V gene: TRBV10-3
D gene: .
J gene: TRBJ1-5
clone size: .
CDR3 protein: CATHAGRNNQPQHF
CDR3 DNA: TGTGCCACACACGCGGGACGGAACAATCAGCCCCAGCATTTT

V gene: TRBV15
D gene: .
J gene: TRBJ1-1
clone size: .
CDR3 protein: CATSRDRVDTNTEAFF
CDR3 DNA: TGTGCCACCAGCAGAGATAGGGTCGACACCAATACTGAAGCTTTCTTT

V gene: TRBV7-9
D gene: TRBD2
J gene: TRBJ2-3
clone size: .
CDR3 protein: CASSAGLAGGRTDTQYF
CDR3 DNA: TGTGCCAGCAGCGCGGGACTAGCGGGGGGGCGCACAGATACGCAGTATTTT

V gene: TRBV11-2
D gene: .
J gene: TRBJ2-4
clone size: .
CDR3 protein: CASTERLAKNIQYF
CDR3 DNA: TGTGCCAGTACGGAGCGACTAGCCAAAAACATTCAGTACTTC

V gene: TRBV18
D gene: TRBD1
J gene: TRBJ1-2
clone size: .
CDR3 protein: CASSPTTGEYTF
CDR3 DNA: TGTGCCAGCTCACCAACGACAGGGGAGTACACCTTC

V gene: TRBV5-1
D gene: TRBD1
J gene: TRBJ2-2
clone size: few
CDR3 protein: CASSSLTGGVGELFF
CDR3 DNA: TGCGCCAGCAGCTCGCTGACAGGGGGTGTCGGGGAGCTGTTTTTT

V gene: TRBV7-3
D gene: .
J gene: TRBJ2-3
clone size: .
CDR3 protein: CASSRRGAPSTDTQYF
CDR3 DNA: TGTGCCAGCAGCCGCCGGGGAGCGCCTAGCACAGATACGCAGTATTTT

V gene: TRBV7-9
D gene: .
J gene: TRBJ1-5
clone size: .
CDR3 protein: CASSSTERGPQHF
CDR3 DNA: TGTGCCAGCAGCTCCACTGAGCGGGGGCCCCAGCATTTT

V gene: TRBV27
D gene: .
J gene: TRBJ1-5
clone size: few
CDR3 protein: CASSLYVGGNQPQHF
CDR3 DNA: TGTGCCAGCAGTTTATATGTGGGAGGGAATCAGCCCCAGCATTTT

V gene: TRBV7-2
D gene: .
J gene: TRBJ1-2
clone size: once
CDR3 protein: CASSSQGTHNYGYTF
CDR3 DNA: TGTGCCAGCAGCTCCCAAGGGACACATAACTATGGCTACACCTTC

V gene: TRBV5-1
D gene: TRBD1
J gene: TRBJ1-1
clone size: .
CDR3 protein: CASRLEKSQGVTEAFF
CDR3 DNA: TGCGCCAGCAGGCTGGAAAAGTCCCAGGGGGTGACTGAAGCTTTCTTT

V gene: TRBV5-8
D gene: .
J gene: TRBJ2-2
clone size: .
CDR3 protein: CASRLFKGPPGELFF
CDR3 DNA: TGTGCCAGCAGACTCTTCAAGGGACCTCCCGGGGAGCTGTTTTTT

V gene: TRBV13
D gene: TRBD1
J gene: TRBJ2-3
clone size: once
CDR3 protein: CASSFPRGSVTDTQYF
CDR3 DNA: TGTGCCAGCAGCTTCCCCAGGGGGTCGGTCACAGATACGCAGTATTTT

V gene: TRBV3-1/TRBV3-2
D gene: TRBD1
J gene: TRBJ2-6
clone size: .
CDR3 protein: CASSRGQGATGANVLTF
CDR3 DNA: TGTGCCAGCAGCCGCGGACAGGGGGCGACTGGGGCCAACGTCCTGACTTTC

V gene: TRBV2
D gene: .
J gene: TRBJ1-5
clone size: .
CDR3 protein: CALERGRGQPQHF
CDR3 DNA: TGTGCCCTGGAGAGGGGTCGGGGTCAGCCCCAGCATTTT

V gene: TRBV3-1/TRBV3-2
D gene: TRBD1
J gene: TRBJ1-2
clone size: .
CDR3 protein: CASSPIGTGQNYGYTF
CDR3 DNA: TGTGCCAGCAGCCCGATAGGGACAGGACAGAACTATGGCTACACCTTC

V gene: TRBV7-2
D gene: TRBD2
J gene: TRBJ2-1
clone size: .
CDR3 protein: CASSLASGGAYNEQFF
CDR3 DNA: TGTGCCAGCAGCTTAGCTAGCGGGGGGGCCTACAATGAGCAGTTCTTC

V gene: TRBV12-5
D gene: .
J gene: TRBJ1-3
clone size: .
CDR3 protein: CASGLVMTSSGNTIYF
CDR3 DNA: TGTGCTAGTGGTTTGGTAATGACTAGCTCTGGAAACACCATATATTTT

V gene: TRBV30
D gene: .
J gene: TRBJ1-2
clone size: .
CDR3 protein: CAWSGAGIGYTF
CDR3 DNA: TGTGCCTGGAGTGGGGCAGGGATCGGCTACACCTTC

V gene: TRBV5-1
D gene: .
J gene: TRBJ2-5
clone size: .
CDR3 protein: CASSPPGRGETQYF
CDR3 DNA: TGCGCCAGCAGCCCCCCGGGACGAGGAGAGACCCAGTACTTC

V gene: TRBV27
D gene: .
J gene: TRBJ1-4
clone size: .
CDR3 protein: CASSFQVTREKLFF
CDR3 DNA: TGTGCCAGCAGTTTTCAGGTCACTCGTGAAAAACTGTTTTTT

V gene: TRBV9
D gene: TRBD2
J gene: TRBJ2-1
clone size: .
CDR3 protein: CASSPGTSGGNEQFF
CDR3 DNA: TGTGCCAGCAGCCCTGGGACTAGCGGGGGAAATGAGCAGTTCTTC

V gene: TRBV12-3/TRBV12-4
D gene: .
J gene: TRBJ2-1
clone size: .
CDR3 protein: CASSRVGGWGQFF
CDR3 DNA: TGTGCCAGCAGCCGGGTCGGGGGTTGGGGGCAGTTCTTC

V gene: TRBV4-2
D gene: .
J gene: TRBJ2-5
clone size: .
CDR3 protein: CASRTRGGPEETQYF
CDR3 DNA: TGTGCCAGCAGGACCCGGGGAGGACCTGAGGAGACCCAGTACTTC

V gene: TRBV7-2
D gene: TRBD1
J gene: TRBJ1-4
clone size: .
CDR3 protein: CASSTTGYEKLFF
CDR3 DNA: TGTGCCAGCAGCACGACAGGGTATGAAAAACTGTTTTTT

V gene: TRBV12-2
D gene: .
J gene: TRBJ1-2
clone size: few
CDR3 protein: CASRSAGGKDNYGYTF
CDR3 DNA: TGTGCAAGTCGATCCGCCGGGGGGAAAGATAACTATGGCTACACCTTC

V gene: TRBV19
D gene: TRBD1
J gene: TRBJ1-2
clone size: .
CDR3 protein: CASSIRQGADYGYTF
CDR3 DNA: TGTGCCAGTAGTATCCGACAGGGGGCTGACTATGGCTACACCTTC

V gene: TRBV28
D gene: TRBD1
J gene: TRBJ1-2
clone size: .
CDR3 protein: CASSFSASGQGGGYTF
CDR3 DNA: TGTGCCAGCAGCTTTTCGGCGTCTGGACAGGGAGGTGGCTACACCTTC

V gene: TRBV10-2
D gene: .
J gene: TRBJ2-5
clone size: .
CDR3 protein: CASSGAGAGETQYF
CDR3 DNA: TGCGCCAGCAGTGGGGCGGGGGCGGGAGAGACCCAGTACTTC

V gene: TRBV7-8
D gene: .
J gene: TRBJ1-5
clone size: .
CDR3 protein: CASSLLDPYSNQPQHF
CDR3 DNA: TGTGCCAGCAGCTTACTGGACCCGTATAGCAATCAGCCCCAGCATTTT

V gene: TRBV6-1
D gene: .
J gene: TRBJ1-4
clone size: .
CDR3 protein: CASSEAGPTDEKLFF
CDR3 DNA: TGTGCCAGCAGTGAAGCGGGGCCTACTGATGAAAAACTGTTTTTT

V gene: TRBV29-1
D gene: .
J gene: TRBJ2-2
clone size: .
CDR3 protein: CSVVGSITGELFF
CDR3 DNA: TGCAGCGTTGTGGGGTCGATCACCGGGGAGCTGTTTTTT